This T cell receptor beta chain emerged from a study of identical twins. General observations from the study: Conclusions came from cross-sectional statistical analysis, not from following the same donors.

TCRdb reprocessed the 5' RACE reads with MiXCR, giving one entry per CDR3 protein. The sample has about 700,000 distinct CDR3 sequences; approximately 6.1% are singletons. This clonotype was observed many times. The antigen remains unidentified. CDR1 SGHAT and CDR2 FQNNGV come from the germline V gene. This CDR3 is 14 amino acids long. V lost 5 bases and J lost 3, with 11 bases in between. The source is a man aged 18 to 29 in good health. This chain joins TRBV11-2 and TRBJ2-1; maybe TRBD1 (6 bases). Sequencing was performed on naive T cells sorted from blood. The chain's CDR3 is CASSRQDYYNEQFF. CDR3 DNA sequence: TGTGCCAGCAGCAGACAGGATTACTACAATGAGCAGTTCTTC.